This entry lists 13 T cell receptor beta chains sequenced from one sample in a study of PD-1 blockade in classical Hodgkin lymphoma. Every patient relapsed after autologous stem cell transplantation, and brentuximab vedotin exposure varied. Clones were sequenced by immunoSEQ multiplex PCR, and TCRdb holds only the in-frame ones, with some missing. The repertoire has fewer than 50,000 clones, 88% of them found once; the top ten carry just over 9%. The sample here was peripheral blood mononuclear cells (PBMCs), taken at baseline. The source is a human donor with classical Hodgkin lymphoma.

The chain carries TRBV4-2 and TRBJ2-2; D is unresolved. V was pared by 0 bases and J by 1 base, with 6 bases between. Germline V CDR1 and CDR2: LGHNA, YNFKEQ. The CDR3 spans 15 residues. The CDR3 sequence: CASSQDSQNTGELFF. DNA for the CDR3: TGTGCCAGCAGCCAAGATTCCCAGAACACCGGGGAGCTGTTTTTT.

V is TRBV14 and J is TRBJ1-2; TRBD1 matches 11 bases. V lost 4 bases, J lost 6 bases, and 7 bases stayed unmatched. The CDR3 sequence is 15 residues long. Germline lookup yields CDR1 SGHDN and CDR2 FVKESK. Here the CDR3 reads CASSPMDRGQDGYTF. The CDR3 DNA reads TGTGCCAGCAGCCCCATGGACAGGGGGCAAGATGGCTACACCTTC.

This rearrangement joins TRBV7-8 to TRBJ1-2; D possibly corresponds to TRBD1 (5 bases). V gave up 2 bases and J gave up 8 bases, with 15 bases separating them. The CDR3 sequence is 14 residues long. Germline CDR1 reads SGHVS; CDR2 reads FQNEAQ. The chain's CDR3 is CASSLIAGPGGYTF. Here the CDR3 DNA reads TGTGCCAGCAGCTTAATCGCAGGGCCTGGGGGCTACACCTTC.

The V call is TRBV5-1, the J call TRBJ2-1; 15 bases fit TRBD2. Germline V gene data show CDR1 as SGHRS and CDR2 as YFSETQ. This CDR3 region has 18 residues. The V and J ends lost 4 bases and 4 bases, in that order; junction bases with no gene match: 9. The chain's CDR3 is CASSAGTSGGPRYNEQFF. The CDR3 bases are TGCGCCAGCAGCGCCGGGACTAGCGGGGGGCCCCGTTACAATGAGCAGTTCTTC.

In its sample, this clone was seen a few times. The CDR3 protein is CASSLFGQGQATNEKLFF. CDR3 nucleotides: TGTGCCAGCAGTTTATTCGGGCAGGGACAAGCAACTAATGAAAAACTGTTTTTT. V and J are TRBV27 and TRBJ1-4; possibly TRBD1 for D (6 bases). The ends were cut back, 1 base at V and 0 bases at J, with 15 bases in the middle. The germline gives CDR1 MNHEY, CDR2 SMNVEV (reference sequence). The length of the CDR3 is 18 residues.

The genes are TRBV28 and TRBJ2-6; 7 bases align to TRBD1. V gave up 4 bases and J gave up 0 bases; unmatched junction bases: 9. CDR3 length equals 18 residues. Looked up from germline, CDR1 is MDHEN and CDR2 is SYDVKM. The CDR3 DNA follows: TGTGCCAGCAGTTCTGGACAGGTGAATCTCTCTGGGGCCAACGTCCTGACTTTC. This codes for CASSSGQVNLSGANVLTF.

The chain combines TRBV28 with TRBJ2-2, with TRBD2 matching 12 bases. The ends lost 6 bases at V and 6 bases at J; junction bases unmatched: 8. Per germline, CDR1 MDHEN and CDR2 SYDVKM. There are 16 residues in the CDR3. The chain's CDR3 is CASRELAGGGPGELFF. The CDR3 DNA is TGTGCCAGCAGGGAACTAGCGGGAGGAGGACCCGGGGAGCTGTTTTTT. Full variable domain (remainder filled in from reference TRBV28 and TRBJ2-2): DVKVTQSSRYLVKRTGEKVFLECVQDMDHENMFWYRQDPGLGLRLIYFSYDVKMKEKGDIPEGYSVSREKKERFSLILESASTNQTSMYLCASRELAGGGPGELFFGEGSRLTVL.

This chain links TRBV11-2 with TRBJ2-1, with 7 bases matching TRBD2. The CDR3 has 16 residues. The V and J ends lost 0 bases and 7 bases, in that order; junction bases with no gene match: 9. Germline V gene data show CDR1 as SGHAT and CDR2 as FQNNGV. The CDR3, as DNA: TGTGCCAGCAGCTTAGAGTGGGGCGGGGGTAGGAATGAGCAGTTCTTC. This codes for CASSLEWGGGRNEQFF.

The V call is TRBV7-9, the J call TRBJ2-7; unclear D gene. Germline V gene sequence: CDR1 SEHNR, CDR2 FQNEAQ (reference sequence). The V end lost 5 bases, the J end lost 2 bases, and 13 bases lay between the germline ends. This CDR3 is 14 amino acids long. This CDR3 reads CASSPLSSAYEQYF. Here the CDR3 DNA reads TGTGCCAGCAGCCCCCTTAGCAGCGCCTACGAGCAGTACTTC.

The J gene is TRBJ2-5, the V gene TRBV2, with TRBD2 matching 7 bases. V was pared by 10 bases and J by 2 bases, with 4 bases of the junction left unmatched. This CDR3 spans 12 amino acids. Germline lookup yields CDR1 SNHLY and CDR2 FYNNEI. The CDR3 sequence is CATASGQETQYF. The CDR3 DNA sequence: TGTGCCACCGCTAGCGGACAAGAGACCCAGTACTTC.

This chain links TRBV2 with TRBJ2-3; D not certain. The V gene's germline CDR1 is SNHLY and CDR2 FYNNEI. The CDR3 runs to 13 residues. Trimming cost V 3 bases and J 0 bases, with 4 bases left between them. The CDR3 loop reads CASSEDSTDTQYF. The DNA of the CDR3 is TGTGCCAGCAGTGAGGACAGCACAGATACGCAGTATTTT.

The V call is TRBV19, the J call TRBJ1-6; possible D gene TRBD1, 5 bases. CDR1 LNHDA and CDR2 SQIVND come from the germline V gene (reference sequence). The CDR3 is made up of 15 amino acids. The V and J ends lost 5 bases and 8 bases respectively, with 16 bases between them. This chain's CDR3 is CASSAQGPADSPLHF. CDR3 sequence (DNA): TGTGCCAGTAGTGCCCAGGGACCGGCGGATTCACCCCTCCACTTT.

This clone was found once. J is TRBJ1-2 and V is TRBV6-6, with TRBD1 identical over 7 bases. CDR1 and CDR2 (germline): MNHNY, SVGAGI (reference sequence). The length of the CDR3 is 12 residues. Trimming cost V 5 bases and J 7 bases; bases outside gene matches: 4. The CDR3 loop reads CASSIRDSGYTF. In nucleotides, the CDR3 is TGTGCCAGCAGTATTCGGGACAGTGGCTACACCTTC.